The 25 T cell receptor beta chains below come from one sample, sequenced in a study of blood T cells in healthy people across ages. Through a sample-barcoded 5' primer and a J-beta primer mix, a second PCR was run for roughly 6 to 11 cycles. TCRdb recomputed calls from the 5' RACE reads with MiXCR, one row per CDR3 protein. Counted here are hundreds of thousands of distinct CDR3 sequences, over 40% occurring once; the ten biggest clones make up roughly 12%. The sequenced material came from blood. Receptor source: a woman aged 80 or over in good health.

Comments on this clonotype: This may come from a read error, since a much larger clone is one base off. V gene TRBV24-1 combines with J gene TRBJ2-1; 8 positions match TRBD2. The CDR3 is 16 amino acids. The germline CDR1 and CDR2 sequences are KGHDR and SFDVKD. CDR3 in DNA: TGTGCCTCCAGTGACCACAGCGGGAGCTTCTACAATGAGCAGTTCTTC. Its translation: CASSDHSGSFYNEQFF.

This clonotype has a handful of counts. This chain uses TRBV2 with TRBJ2-1; D call uncertain. The V end lost 7 bases, the J end lost 6 bases, and 13 bases lay between the germline ends. Per the germline V gene, CDR1 is SNHLY and CDR2 is FYNNEI. The CDR3 has 13 residues. CDR3 sequence (DNA): TGTGCCAGCAACCAAGAGACGGGCAATGAGCAGTTCTTC. It codes for CASNQETGNEQFF.

Of note for this clonotype: Since a much larger clone is just one base distant, this may be a read error. The chain is built from TRBV12-3 or TRBV12-4 and TRBJ2-1, with a tentative D call TRBD2 (5 bases). CDR3 length: 14 amino acids. V lost 9 bases and J lost 2, with 14 bases in between. CDR3 in DNA: TGTGCCAGTACTAATCACGGGGCCTACAATGAGCAGTTCTTC. Translation gives CASTNHGAYNEQFF.

The chain joins TRBV7-2 to TRBJ2-2; tentative D call: TRBD1 (7 bases). Germline CDR1 reads SGHTA; CDR2 reads FQGNSA. The CDR3 contains 16 residues. The V and J ends lost 6 bases and 6 bases respectively, with 20 bases between them. CDR3 sequence (DNA): TGTGCCAGCAGTCTAGCAGGGGGGATGGTTGCCGGGGAGCTGTTTTTT. This codes for CASSLAGGMVAGELFF. The full variable domain, with the rest looked up from reference TRBV7-2 and TRBJ2-2, is GAGVSQSPSNKVTEKGKDVELRCDPISGHTALYWYRQSLGQGLEFLIYFQGNSAPDKSGLPSDRFSAERTGGSVSTLTIQRTQQEDSAVYLCASSLAGGMVAGELFFGEGSRLTVL.

J is TRBJ2-1 and V is TRBV12-5; 7 bases fit TRBD1. The CDR3 contains 15 residues. V was pared by 7 bases and J by 0 bases, with 6 bases of the junction left unmatched. The germline V gene has CDR1 LGHNT and CDR2 FRNRAP. CDR3: CASALRDSSYNEQFF. CDR3 in DNA: TGTGCTAGTGCCCTTCGGGACAGCTCCTACAATGAGCAGTTCTTC.

This clonotype showed up many times. CDR3 protein: CASSPGQSETQYF. CDR3 nucleotides: TGTGCCAGCAGCCCGGGACAGTCAGAGACCCAGTACTTC. The chain joins TRBV14 to TRBJ2-5; 7 nucleotides match TRBD1. J was trimmed by 4 bases and V by 4 bases; bases with no gene match: 3. Looked up from germline, CDR1 is SGHDN and CDR2 is FVKESK. CDR3 length: 13 amino acids.

The sample holds a few counts of this clonotype. The rearrangement uses TRBV27 and TRBJ2-5, with 8 nucleotides matching TRBD2. This CDR3 comprises 14 residues. The V and J ends lost 3 bases and 2 bases, in that order; junction bases with no gene match: 2. The germline CDR1 and CDR2 sequences are MNHEY and SMNVEV (reference sequence). CDR3 residues: CASSFIAGQETQYF. The CDR3 coding sequence is TGTGCCAGCAGTTTCATAGCGGGACAAGAGACCCAGTACTTC.

The V and J genes are TRBV30 and TRBJ1-1; no firm D call. Germline V CDR1 and CDR2: GTSNPN, SVGIG (reference sequence). Trimming removed 3 bases from V and 7 bases from J, with 15 bases in between. CDR3 length: 13 residues. CDR3 sequence: CAWRWRGFGEAFF. The CDR3 region has the DNA TGTGCCTGGAGATGGCGAGGGTTTGGTGAAGCTTTCTTT. Filled out from reference TRBV30 and TRBJ1-1, the complete variable domain reads SQTIHQWPATLVQPVGSPLSLECTVEGTSNPNLYWYRQAAGRGLQLLFYSVGIGQISSEVPQNLSASRPQDRQFILSSKKLLLSDSGFYLCAWRWRGFGEAFFGQGTRLTVV.

The chain recombines TRBV2 with TRBJ2-1; TRBD1 is a possible D gene (5 bases). CDR3 length: 12 residues. The V end was cut by 4 bases, the J end by 10 bases, with 11 bases between. CDR1 SNHLY and CDR2 FYNNEI come from the germline V gene. CDR3 DNA: TGTGCCAGCAGTGCGCAGGGATGGGAGCAGTTCTTC. This translates into CASSAQGWEQFF.

This clonotype was observed at least ten times. V usage is TRBV9 and J usage is TRBJ2-1; 9 bases map to TRBD2. J lost 6 bases, V lost 7 bases, and 8 bases had no gene match. CDR1 is SGDLS, CDR2 YYNGEE, per germline. The CDR3 length is 14 residues. CDR3 amino acids: CASGASGMSNEQFF. For the CDR3, the DNA is TGTGCCAGCGGCGCTAGCGGGATGAGCAATGAGCAGTTCTTC.

This clonotype was detected ten times or more. The chain carries TRBV5-1 and TRBJ2-5; D unresolved. CDR1 is SGHRS, CDR2 YFSETQ, per germline. CDR3 size: 14 residues. V dropped 0 bases and J dropped 1 base, with 7 bases sitting between them. This CDR3 reads CASSLGMSQETQYF. The CDR3 DNA reads TGCGCCAGCAGCTTGGGCATGTCCCAAGAGACCCAGTACTTC.

The gene calls are TRBV24-1 and TRBJ2-1; perhaps TRBD2 as D (5 bases). The CDR3 contains 15 residues. Germline CDR1 KGHDR, CDR2 SFDVKD. V was clipped by 4 bases and J by 0 bases, with 9 bases between them. Here the CDR3 reads CATSDERGSYNEQFF. The CDR3 DNA reads as TGTGCCACCAGTGACGAACGGGGCTCCTACAATGAGCAGTTCTTC.

This clonotype came up a few times. This may arise from a read error, as a much more abundant clone is one base away. This sequence joins TRBV7-6 and TRBJ2-7; D uncertain. The CDR3 has 13 residues. Germline V lookup: CDR1 SGHVS, CDR2 FNYEAQ. Between the trimmed V and J ends, which lost 8 bases and 3 bases, there was a span of 14 bases. CDR3: CASARTEIYEQYF. The CDR3 region has the DNA TGTGCCAGCGCCCGGACGGAGATCTACGAGCAGTACTTC.

This chain connects TRBV27 to TRBJ2-7; 9 nucleotides line up with TRBD1. The CDR3 is 15 residues long. Germline V gene sequence: CDR1 MNHEY, CDR2 SMNVEV (reference sequence). The ends lost 4 bases at V and 5 bases at J; junction bases unmatched: 9. CDR3 in DNA: TGTGCCAGCAGTTCGGACAGGGGATATGGTGACGAGCAGTACTTC. It codes for CASSSDRGYGDEQYF.

A remark on this clonotype: A much larger clone lies a single base off, so this may be a read error. The rearrangement uses TRBV12-3 or TRBV12-4 and TRBJ1-5; 7 bases map to TRBD1. The CDR3 spans 15 residues. CDR3 loop: CASSFRDSLNRPQHF. CDR3 nucleotides: TGTGCCAGCAGTTTTCGGGACAGCCTCAATCGGCCCCAGCATTTT.

This clonotype was counted between two and nine times. It may be a read error: a sequence one base away is much more abundant. The V call is TRBV12-3 or TRBV12-4, the J call TRBJ2-1; a possible D gene is TRBD1 (7 bases). Between the trimmed V and J ends, which lost 5 bases and 3 bases, there was a span of 20 bases. The CDR3 spans 17 residues. The CDR3 DNA reads TGTGCCAGCAGTGGAGGGGGCGCTGCTCGCCTCTACAATGAGCAGTTCTTC. As protein: CASSGGGAARLYNEQFF.

This clonotype was detected many times. The CDR3, as DNA: TGCGCCAGCAGCTTGGGGGGGGTCGCGTCCTACAATGAGCAGTTCTTC. This encodes CASSLGGVASYNEQFF. The chain uses TRBV5-1 and TRBJ2-1; tentative D call: TRBD2 (6 bases). V was pared by 0 bases and J by 1 base, with 11 bases between. Looked up from germline, CDR1 is SGHRS and CDR2 is YFSETQ. The CDR3 runs to 16 residues.

J is TRBJ1-3 and V is TRBV12-3 or TRBV12-4; D is unclear. The CDR3 has 13 amino acids. V shed 7 bases and J shed 3 bases, with 10 bases lying between them. The DNA for the CDR3 is TGTGCCAGCACCAGGAGGGTTGGAAACACCATATATTTT. As protein: CASTRRVGNTIYF.

In its sample, this clonotype was seen a few times. The CDR3 DNA follows: TGCAGCGTTCGGGGACAGGGCAATGAGCAGTTCTTC. This sequence encodes CSVRGQGNEQFF. This sequence joins TRBV29-1 and TRBJ2-1, with TRBD1 matching 9 bases. The germline CDR1 and CDR2 sequences are SQVTM and ANQGSEA. The V gene end was trimmed by 5 bases and the J gene end by 6 bases; junction bases not matched to a gene: 2. This CDR3 has 12 amino acids.

The chain links TRBV29-1 to TRBJ2-5; 8 positions agree with TRBD2. This CDR3 has 12 amino acids. CDR1 is SQVTM, CDR2 ANQGSEA, per germline. V lost 5 bases, J lost 4 bases, and 3 bases stayed unmatched. CDR3: CSVPLAGETQYF. The CDR3 coding sequence is TGCAGCGTTCCTCTAGCGGGAGAGACCCAGTACTTC.

Written as DNA, the CDR3 is TGTGCCAGCAAAACGGGGGAGTCCTACAATGAGCAGTTCTTC. It is translated as CASKTGESYNEQFF. The chain employs TRBV2 and TRBJ2-1; D may be TRBD2 (6 bases). V was clipped by 7 bases and J by 1 base, with 11 bases between them. The V gene's germline CDR1 is SNHLY and CDR2 FYNNEI. The CDR3 has 14 amino acids.

Points on this clonotype: A much larger clone sits a single nucleotide away, making a read error possible. This sequence joins TRBV7-6 and TRBJ2-5; D gene ambiguous. V shed 2 bases and J shed 4 bases, with 11 bases lying between them. Germline CDR1 SGHVS, CDR2 FNYEAQ. The CDR3 length is 14 residues. The CDR3 loop reads CASSLYAERETQYF. As DNA, the CDR3 is TGTGCCAGCAGCTTATATGCAGAACGAGAGACCCAGTACTTC.

The chain uses TRBV2 and TRBJ1-5; TRBD1 agrees at 9 bases. CDR3 length: 14 residues. Trimming took 4 bases from V and 5 from J; bases not matched to a gene: 3. Germline V CDR1 and CDR2: SNHLY, FYNNEI. CDR3: CASSGGTGYQPQHF. CDR3 in DNA: TGTGCCAGCAGTGGTGGGACAGGGTATCAGCCCCAGCATTTT.

To note about this clonotype: A much more abundant neighbour one base away suggests this may be a read error. The chain carries TRBV12-3 or TRBV12-4 and TRBJ2-1; D unclear. The closer fit of TRBJ2-7 to the DNA end suggests the J call may be wrong. The CDR3 totals 12 residues. The CDR3 coding sequence is TGTGCCAGCAGCCACCTTTACAATGAGCAGTACTTC. Its protein is CASSHLYNEQYF.

This clonotype was picked up many times. Possible read error: a much larger clone is one base away. J is TRBJ2-3 and V is TRBV10-3; D gene ambiguous. The germline gives CDR1 ENHRY, CDR2 SYGVKD. The CDR3 length is 14 residues. V lost 4 bases and J 3 bases, leaving 11 bases between the germline ends. The CDR3 DNA reads as TGTGCCATCAGTGCACGGGCTAAAACAGATACGCAGTATTTT. It is translated as CAISARAKTDTQYF.